This T cell receptor beta chain originates from a study of T-cell memory formation after mild COVID-19. The wider study: Among the donors, TCR clusters were largely specific to each donor.

V was trimmed by 5 bases and J by 3 bases, leaving 11 bases between them. The CDR3 covers 13 residues. Germline lookup yields CDR1 SGHRS and CDR2 YFSETQ. Each CDR3 protein is one row after TCRdb ran MiXCR on the 5' RACE reads. Of 200,000 to 250,000 distinct CDR3 sequences listed, roughly a tenth are singletons. This clonotype was detected ten times or more. This TCR derives from a man aged 18-30 years who had mild COVID-19 (a few samples of this study predate the infection). Cell type and time point are not known. Input material: PBMCs or a T cell subset sorted from them (not recorded which). The rearrangement uses TRBV5-1 and TRBJ2-5; D perhaps matches TRBD1 (5 bases). The CDR3 DNA reads TGCGCCAGCAGTCAACAGGTTGAAGAGACCCAGTACTTC. Translation: CASSQQVEETQYF.